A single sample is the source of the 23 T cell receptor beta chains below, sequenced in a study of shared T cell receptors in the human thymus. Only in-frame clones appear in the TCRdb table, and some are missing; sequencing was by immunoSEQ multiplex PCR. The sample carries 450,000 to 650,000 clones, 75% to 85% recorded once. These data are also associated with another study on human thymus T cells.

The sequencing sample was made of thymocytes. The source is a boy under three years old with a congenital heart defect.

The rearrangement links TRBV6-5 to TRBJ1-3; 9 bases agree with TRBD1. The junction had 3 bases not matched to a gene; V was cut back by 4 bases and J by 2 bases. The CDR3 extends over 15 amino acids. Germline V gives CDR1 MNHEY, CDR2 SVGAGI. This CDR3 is CASSLNRGPGNTIYF. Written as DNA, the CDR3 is TGTGCCAGCAGTTTGAACAGGGGGCCTGGAAACACCATATATTTT.

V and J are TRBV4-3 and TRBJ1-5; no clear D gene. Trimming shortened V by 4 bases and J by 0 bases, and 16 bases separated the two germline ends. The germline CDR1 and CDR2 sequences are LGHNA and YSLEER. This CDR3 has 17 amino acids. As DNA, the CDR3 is TGCGCCAGCAGCCCTGCCATGCAGTCAAATAGCAATCAGCCCCAGCATTTT. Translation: CASSPAMQSNSNQPQHF.

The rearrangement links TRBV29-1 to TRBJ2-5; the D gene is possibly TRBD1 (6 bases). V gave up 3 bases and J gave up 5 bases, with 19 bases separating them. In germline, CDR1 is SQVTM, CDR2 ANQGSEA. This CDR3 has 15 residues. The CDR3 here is CSVDEGDPRQETQYF. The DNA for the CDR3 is TGCAGCGTTGACGAGGGGGACCCCCGTCAGGAGACCCAGTACTTC.

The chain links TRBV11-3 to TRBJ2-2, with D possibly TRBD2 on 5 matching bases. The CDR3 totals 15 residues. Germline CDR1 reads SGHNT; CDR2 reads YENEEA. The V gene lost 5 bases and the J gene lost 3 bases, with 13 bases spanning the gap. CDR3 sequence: CASSVSGNYTGELFF. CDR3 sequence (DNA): TGTGCCAGCAGCGTCTCGGGGAATTACACCGGGGAGCTGTTTTTT.

The CDR3 spells CASSQTPAGARTDTQYF. DNA of the CDR3: TGCGCCAGCAGCCAAACTCCAGCGGGAGCACGCACAGATACGCAGTATTTT. The gene calls are TRBV4-3 and TRBJ2-3; 8 bases match TRBD2. CDR1 and CDR2 from the germline V gene are LGHNA and YSLEER. V was pared by 2 bases and J by 1 base, with 8 bases of the junction left unmatched. The CDR3 has 17 residues.

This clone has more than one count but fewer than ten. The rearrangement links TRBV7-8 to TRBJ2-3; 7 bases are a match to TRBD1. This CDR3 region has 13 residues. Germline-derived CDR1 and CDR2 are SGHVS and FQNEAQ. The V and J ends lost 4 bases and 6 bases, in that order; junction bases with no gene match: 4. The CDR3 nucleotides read TGTGCCAGCAGCTACGGGACAGCCGATACGCAGTATTTT. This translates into CASSYGTADTQYF. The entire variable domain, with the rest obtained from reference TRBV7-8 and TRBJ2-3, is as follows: GAGVSQSPRYKVAKRGQDVALRCDPISGHVSLFWYQQALGQGPEFLTYFQNEAQLDKSGLPSDRFFAERPEGSVSTLKIQRTQQEDSAVYLCASSYGTADTQYFGPGTRLTVL.

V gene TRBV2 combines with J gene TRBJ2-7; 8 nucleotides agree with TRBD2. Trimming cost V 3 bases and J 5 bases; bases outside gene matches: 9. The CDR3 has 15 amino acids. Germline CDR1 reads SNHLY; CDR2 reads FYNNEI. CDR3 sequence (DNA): TGTGCCAGCAGTGATCCCCGGGAGGGTCTCCACGAGCAGTACTTC. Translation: CASSDPREGLHEQYF.

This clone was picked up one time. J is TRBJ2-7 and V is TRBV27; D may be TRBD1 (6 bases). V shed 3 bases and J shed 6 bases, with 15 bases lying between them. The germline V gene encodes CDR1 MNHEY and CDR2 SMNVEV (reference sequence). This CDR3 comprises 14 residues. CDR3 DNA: TGTGCCAGCAGTTTCGGTACAGGGTGTTCCGAGCAGTACTTC. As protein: CASSFGTGCSEQYF.

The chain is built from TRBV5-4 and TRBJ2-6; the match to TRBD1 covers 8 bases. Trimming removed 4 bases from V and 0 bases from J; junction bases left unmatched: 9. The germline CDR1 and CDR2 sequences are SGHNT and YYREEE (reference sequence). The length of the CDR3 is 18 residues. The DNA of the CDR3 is TGTGCCAGCAGCGCCCCCGGGACAGGCTACTCTGGGGCCAACGTCCTGACTTTC. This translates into CASSAPGTGYSGANVLTF.

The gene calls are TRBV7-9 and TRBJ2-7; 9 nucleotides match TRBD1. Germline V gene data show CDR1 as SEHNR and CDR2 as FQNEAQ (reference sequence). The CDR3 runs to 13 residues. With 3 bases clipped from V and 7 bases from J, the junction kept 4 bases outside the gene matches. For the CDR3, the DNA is TGTGCCAGCAGCTTGGGGACAGGGCGGGAGCAGTACTTC. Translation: CASSLGTGREQYF.

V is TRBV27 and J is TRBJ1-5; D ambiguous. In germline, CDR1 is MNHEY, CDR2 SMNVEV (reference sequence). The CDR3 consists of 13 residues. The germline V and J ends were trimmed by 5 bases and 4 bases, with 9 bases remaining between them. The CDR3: CASSRGSNQPQHF. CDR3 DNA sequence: TGTGCCAGCAGTCGAGGGTCTAATCAGCCCCAGCATTTT.

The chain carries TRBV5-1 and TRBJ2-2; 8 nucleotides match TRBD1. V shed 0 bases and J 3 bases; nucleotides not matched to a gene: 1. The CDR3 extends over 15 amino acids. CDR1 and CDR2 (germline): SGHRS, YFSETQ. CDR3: CASSLDRGYTGELFF. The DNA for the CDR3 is TGCGCCAGCAGCTTGGACAGGGGGTACACCGGGGAGCTGTTTTTT.

CDR3 amino acids: CASSSTSGKGETQYF. CDR3 DNA: TGTGCCAGCAGCTCGACTAGCGGGAAGGGGGAGACCCAGTACTTC. The rearrangement links TRBV7-2 to TRBJ2-5; 11 bases align to TRBD2. The CDR3 is 15 amino acids. After removal of 4 bases from V and 5 bases from J, the junction contained 6 bases not matched to a gene. Germline V gene sequence: CDR1 SGHTA, CDR2 FQGNSA.

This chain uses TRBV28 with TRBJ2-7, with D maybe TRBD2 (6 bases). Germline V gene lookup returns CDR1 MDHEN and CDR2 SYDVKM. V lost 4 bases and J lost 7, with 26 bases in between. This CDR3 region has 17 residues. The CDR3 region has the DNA TGTGCCAGCAGTTCCCTCCCCGGGACTCTTCACCCTCGGGAGCAGTACTTC. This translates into CASSSLPGTLHPREQYF.

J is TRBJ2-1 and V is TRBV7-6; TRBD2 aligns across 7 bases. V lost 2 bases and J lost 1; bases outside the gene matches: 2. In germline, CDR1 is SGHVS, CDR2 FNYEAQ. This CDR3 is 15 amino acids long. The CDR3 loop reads CASSLCSGSYNEQFF. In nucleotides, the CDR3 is TGTGCCAGCAGCTTATGTAGCGGGTCCTACAATGAGCAGTTCTTC.

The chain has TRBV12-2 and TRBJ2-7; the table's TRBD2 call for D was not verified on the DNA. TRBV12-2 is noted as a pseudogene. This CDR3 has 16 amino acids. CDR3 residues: CASRLRRLAPPGEQYF. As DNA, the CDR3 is TGTGCAAGTCGCTTACGACGACTAGCCCCTCCGGGGGAGCAGTACTTC.

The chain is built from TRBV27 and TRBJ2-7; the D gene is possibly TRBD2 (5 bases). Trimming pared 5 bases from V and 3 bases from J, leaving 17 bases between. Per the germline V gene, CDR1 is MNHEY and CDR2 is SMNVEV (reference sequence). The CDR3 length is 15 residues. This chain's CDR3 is CASSLQEPGFYEQYF. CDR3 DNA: TGTGCCAGCAGTCTCCAGGAGCCGGGGTTCTACGAGCAGTACTTC.

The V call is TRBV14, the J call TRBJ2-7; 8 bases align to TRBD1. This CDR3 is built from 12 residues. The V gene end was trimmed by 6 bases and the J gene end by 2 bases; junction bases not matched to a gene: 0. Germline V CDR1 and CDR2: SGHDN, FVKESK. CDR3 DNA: TGTGCCAGCAGGGACAGGGCCTACGAGCAGTACTTC. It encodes CASRDRAYEQYF.

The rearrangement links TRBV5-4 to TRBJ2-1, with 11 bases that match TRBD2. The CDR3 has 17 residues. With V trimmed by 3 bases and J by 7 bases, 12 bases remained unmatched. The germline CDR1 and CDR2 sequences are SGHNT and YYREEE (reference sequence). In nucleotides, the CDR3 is TGTGCCAGCAGCTCTGAGATAGCGGGAGGGCCTGGTAATGAGCAGTTCTTC. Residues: CASSSEIAGGPGNEQFF.

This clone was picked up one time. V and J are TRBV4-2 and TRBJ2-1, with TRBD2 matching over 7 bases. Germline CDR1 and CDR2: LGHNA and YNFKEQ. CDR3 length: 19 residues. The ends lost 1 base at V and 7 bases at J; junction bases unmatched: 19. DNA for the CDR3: TGTGCCAGCAGCCAAGTCTATTGGAGGCGGGAGCATTGGGGGAATGAGCAGTTCTTC. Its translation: CASSQVYWRREHWGNEQFF.

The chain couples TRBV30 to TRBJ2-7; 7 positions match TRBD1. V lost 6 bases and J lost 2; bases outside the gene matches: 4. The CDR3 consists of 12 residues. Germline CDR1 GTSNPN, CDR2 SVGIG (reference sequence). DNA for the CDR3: TGTGCCTGTCGGGGACAGACCTACGAGCAGTACTTC. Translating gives CACRGQTYEQYF.

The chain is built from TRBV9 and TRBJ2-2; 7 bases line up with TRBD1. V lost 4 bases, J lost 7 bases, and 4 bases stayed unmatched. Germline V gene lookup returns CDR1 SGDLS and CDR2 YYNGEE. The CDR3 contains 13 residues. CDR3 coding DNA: TGTGCCAGCAGCCCACAGGGGAACGGGGAGCTGTTTTTT. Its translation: CASSPQGNGELFF.

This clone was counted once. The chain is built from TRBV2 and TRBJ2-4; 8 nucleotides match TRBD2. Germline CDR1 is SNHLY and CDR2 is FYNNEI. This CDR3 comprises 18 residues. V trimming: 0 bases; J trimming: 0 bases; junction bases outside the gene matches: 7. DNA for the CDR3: TGTGCCAGCAGTGAAGCAGAATCGGGGGGGCTAGCCAAAAACATTCAGTACTTC. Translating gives CASSEAESGGLAKNIQYF.